The clone carrying this T cell receptor (beta chain) showed up just a few times. TCRdb passed the RT-PCR reads through MiXCR, listing each CDR3 protein once. The top ten clones hold 3.6% of a sample with about 700,000 distinct CDR3 sequences, around 14% of them seen once. This clonotype was sampled from a female donor in good health, serving as a healthy control. Sequencing input: memory CD4+ T cells from blood.

The CDR3 DNA follows: TGCGCCAGCAGCTACGCAGACAGGGGGGATGGCTACACCTTC. It yields the protein CASSYADRGDGYTF. The chain uses TRBV5-1 and TRBJ1-2; 9 bases fit TRBD1. The V gene end was trimmed by 3 bases and the J gene end by 6 bases; junction bases not matched to a gene: 6. This CDR3 spans 14 amino acids. CDR1 and CDR2 (germline): SGHRS, YFSETQ.